This T cell receptor beta chain originates from a study of cytomegalovirus exposure and HLA in healthy donors. Only in-frame clones appear in the TCRdb table, and some are missing; sequencing was by immunoSEQ multiplex PCR. The sample consists of 100,000 to 150,000 clones, 89% of them appearing once. As regards this clone: Its antigen is still unknown.

The V end was cut by 0 bases, the J end by 0 bases, with 16 bases between. The CDR3 runs 18 residues. In germline, CDR1 is SGHRS, CDR2 YFSETQ. Study-wide results and caveats: The study labeled 150 or so TCR beta chains cytomegalovirus-associated.

The receptor comes from a young woman in good health and CMV-seronegative. The sample consisted of PBMCs. This chain links TRBV5-1 with TRBJ2-1; TRBD2 is a possible D gene (7 bases). In DNA, the CDR3 is TGCGCCAGCAGCTTGGTTGGGGCGGGGGCTAGCTCCTACAATGAGCAGTTCTTC. Translating it yields CASSLVGAGASSYNEQFF.